This TCR beta chain was identified during a study of spatial heterogeneity in lung cancer. Whole-study context: Detection consistently yielded more beta chains than alpha chains.

Each CDR3 protein is one row after TCRdb ran MiXCR on the 5' RACE reads. Of fewer than 6,000 distinct CDR3 sequences in the sample, roughly 24% were seen once. As to time point: sample taken at primary tumor resection. Whole RNA came from tumor, nontumor lung or frozen PBMC and was sequenced without being sorted. In germline, CDR1 is SQVTM, CDR2 ANQGSEA. The CDR3 is 16 amino acids. V lost 4 bases, J lost 4 bases, and 5 bases stayed unmatched. The TCR sequence derives from a male donor with early-stage non-small cell lung cancer. The sample consisted of PBMCs, taken at surgery. The rearrangement joins TRBV29-1 to TRBJ2-2; 14 nucleotides agree with TRBD2. In DNA form, the CDR3 reads TGCAGCGTTGTTGTGGGACTAGCGGGAGTCACCGGGGAGCTGTTTTTT. It specifies CSVVVGLAGVTGELFF.